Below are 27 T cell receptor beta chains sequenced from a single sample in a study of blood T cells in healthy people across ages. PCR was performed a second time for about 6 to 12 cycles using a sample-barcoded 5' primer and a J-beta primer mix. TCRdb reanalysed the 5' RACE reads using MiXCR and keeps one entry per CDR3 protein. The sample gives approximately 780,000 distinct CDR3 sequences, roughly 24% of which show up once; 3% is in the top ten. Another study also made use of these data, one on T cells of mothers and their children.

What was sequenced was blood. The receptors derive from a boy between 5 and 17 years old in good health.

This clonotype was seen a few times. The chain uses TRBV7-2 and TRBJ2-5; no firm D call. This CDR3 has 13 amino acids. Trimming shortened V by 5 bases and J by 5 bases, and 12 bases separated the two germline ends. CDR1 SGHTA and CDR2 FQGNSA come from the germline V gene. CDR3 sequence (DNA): TGTGCCAGCAGCCCCTGGGCGATGGAGACCCAGTACTTC. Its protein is CASSPWAMETQYF.

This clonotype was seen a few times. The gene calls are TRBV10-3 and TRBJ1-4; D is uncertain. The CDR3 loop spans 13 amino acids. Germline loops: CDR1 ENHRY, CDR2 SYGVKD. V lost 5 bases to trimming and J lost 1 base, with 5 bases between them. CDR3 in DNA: TGTGCCATCAGTCCTAGAACTAATGAAAAACTGTTTTTT. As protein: CAISPRTNEKLFF.

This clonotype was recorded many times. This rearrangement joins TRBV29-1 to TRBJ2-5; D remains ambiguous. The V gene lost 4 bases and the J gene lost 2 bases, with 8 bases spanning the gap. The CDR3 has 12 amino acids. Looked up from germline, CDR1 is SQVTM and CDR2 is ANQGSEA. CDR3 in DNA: TGCAGCGTTGGTAGAAATCAAGAGACCCAGTACTTC. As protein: CSVGRNQETQYF. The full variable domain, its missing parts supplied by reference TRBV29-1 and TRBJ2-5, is SAVISQKPSRDICQRGTSLTIQCQVDSQVTMMFWYRQQPGQSLTLIATANQGSEATYESGFVIDKFPISRPNLTFSTLTVSNMSPEDSSIYLCSVGRNQETQYFGPGTRLLVL.

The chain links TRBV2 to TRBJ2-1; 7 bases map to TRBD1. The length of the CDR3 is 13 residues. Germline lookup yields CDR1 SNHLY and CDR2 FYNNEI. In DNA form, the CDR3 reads TGTGCTATATCAGAGACAGGGCGGAATGAGCAGTTCTTC. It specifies CAISETGRNEQFF.

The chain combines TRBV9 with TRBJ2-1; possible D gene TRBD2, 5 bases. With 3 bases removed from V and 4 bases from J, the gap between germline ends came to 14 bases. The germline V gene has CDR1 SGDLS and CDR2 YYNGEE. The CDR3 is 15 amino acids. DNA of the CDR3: TGTGCCAGCAGCGATGACGGGGAGCCTTACAATGAGCAGTTCTTC. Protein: CASSDDGEPYNEQFF.

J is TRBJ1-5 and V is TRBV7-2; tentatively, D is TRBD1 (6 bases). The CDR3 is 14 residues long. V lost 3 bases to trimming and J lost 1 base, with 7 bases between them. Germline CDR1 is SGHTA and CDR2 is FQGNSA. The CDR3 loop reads CASSFDRSNQPQHF. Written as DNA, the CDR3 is TGTGCCAGCAGCTTTGACAGGAGCAATCAGCCCCAGCATTTT. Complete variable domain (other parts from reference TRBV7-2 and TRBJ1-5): GAGVSQSPSNKVTEKGKDVELRCDPISGHTALYWYRQSLGQGLEFLIYFQGNSAPDKSGLPSDRFSAERTGGSVSTLTIQRTQQEDSAVYLCASSFDRSNQPQHFGDGTRLSIL.

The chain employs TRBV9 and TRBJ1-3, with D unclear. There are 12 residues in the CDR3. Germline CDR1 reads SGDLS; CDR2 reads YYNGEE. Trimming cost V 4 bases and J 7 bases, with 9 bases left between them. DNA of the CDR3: TGTGCCAGCAGCTCCCAAGTGAACACCATATATTTT. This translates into CASSSQVNTIYF. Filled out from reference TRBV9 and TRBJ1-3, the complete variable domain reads DSGVTQTPKHLITATGQRVTLRCSPRSGDLSVYWYQQSLDQGLQFLIQYYNGEERAKGNILERFSAQQFPDLHSELNLSSLELGDSALYFCASSSQVNTIYFGEGSWLTVV.

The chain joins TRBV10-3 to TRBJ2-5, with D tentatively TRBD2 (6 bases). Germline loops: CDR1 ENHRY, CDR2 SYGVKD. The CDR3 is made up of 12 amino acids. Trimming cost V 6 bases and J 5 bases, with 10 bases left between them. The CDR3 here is CAIRRDLETQYF. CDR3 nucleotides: TGTGCCATCAGAAGGGACTTGGAGACCCAGTACTTC.

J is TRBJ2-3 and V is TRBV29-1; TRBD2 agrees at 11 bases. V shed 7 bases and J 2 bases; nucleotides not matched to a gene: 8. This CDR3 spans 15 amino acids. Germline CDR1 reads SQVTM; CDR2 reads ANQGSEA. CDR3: CSASTLAGATDTQYF. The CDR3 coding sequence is TGCAGCGCTTCTACACTAGCGGGGGCCACAGATACGCAGTATTTT.

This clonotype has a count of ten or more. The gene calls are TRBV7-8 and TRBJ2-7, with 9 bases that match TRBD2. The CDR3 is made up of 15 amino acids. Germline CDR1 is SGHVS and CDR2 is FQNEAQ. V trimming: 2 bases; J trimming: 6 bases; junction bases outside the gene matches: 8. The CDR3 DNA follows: TGTGCCAGCAGCTTAAATCGCGGGGGGGCCAGCGAGCAGTACTTC. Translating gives CASSLNRGGASEQYF. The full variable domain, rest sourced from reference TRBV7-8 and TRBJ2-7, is GAGVSQSPRYKVAKRGQDVALRCDPISGHVSLFWYQQALGQGPEFLTYFQNEAQLDKSGLPSDRFFAERPEGSVSTLKIQRTQQEDSAVYLCASSLNRGGASEQYFGPGTRLTVT.

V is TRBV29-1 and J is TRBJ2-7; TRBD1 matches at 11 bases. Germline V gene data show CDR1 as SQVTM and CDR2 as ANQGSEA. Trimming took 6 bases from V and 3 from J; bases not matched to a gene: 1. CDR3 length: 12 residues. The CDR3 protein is CSVGQGDYEQYF. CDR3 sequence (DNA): TGCAGCGTGGGACAGGGGGACTACGAGCAGTACTTC.

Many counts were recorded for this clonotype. CDR3 loop: CASSLTGEAFF. As DNA, the CDR3 is TGTGCCAGCAGCTTGACGGGGGAAGCTTTCTTT. V is TRBV5-6 and J is TRBJ1-1; D ambiguous. Germline CDR1 and CDR2: SGHDT and YYEEEE. There are 11 residues in the CDR3. V was trimmed by 1 base and J by 8 bases, leaving 6 bases between them.

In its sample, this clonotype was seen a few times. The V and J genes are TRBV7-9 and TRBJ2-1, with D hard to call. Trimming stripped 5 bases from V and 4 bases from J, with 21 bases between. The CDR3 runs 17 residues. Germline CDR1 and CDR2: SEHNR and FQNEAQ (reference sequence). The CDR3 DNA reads TGTGCCAGCAGCCCTCTAGGGCCAAGGCATTCTTACAATGAGCAGTTCTTC. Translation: CASSPLGPRHSYNEQFF.

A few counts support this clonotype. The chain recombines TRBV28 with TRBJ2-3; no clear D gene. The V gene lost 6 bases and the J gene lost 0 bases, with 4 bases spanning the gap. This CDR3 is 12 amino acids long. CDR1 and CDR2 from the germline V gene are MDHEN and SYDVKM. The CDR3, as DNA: TGTGCCAGCAGGATGAGCACAGATACGCAGTATTTT. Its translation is CASRMSTDTQYF.

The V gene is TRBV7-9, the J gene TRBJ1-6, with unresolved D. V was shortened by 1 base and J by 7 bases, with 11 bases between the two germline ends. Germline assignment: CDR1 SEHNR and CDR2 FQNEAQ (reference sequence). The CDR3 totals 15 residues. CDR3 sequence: CASSLEAGSNSPLHF. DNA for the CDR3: TGTGCCAGCAGCTTAGAAGCAGGCAGCAATTCACCCCTCCACTTT.

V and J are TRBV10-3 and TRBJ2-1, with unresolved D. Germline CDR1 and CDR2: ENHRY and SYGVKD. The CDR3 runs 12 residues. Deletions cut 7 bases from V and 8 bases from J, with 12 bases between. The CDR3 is CAINNFGDEQFF. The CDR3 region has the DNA TGTGCCATCAACAACTTTGGTGATGAGCAGTTCTTC.

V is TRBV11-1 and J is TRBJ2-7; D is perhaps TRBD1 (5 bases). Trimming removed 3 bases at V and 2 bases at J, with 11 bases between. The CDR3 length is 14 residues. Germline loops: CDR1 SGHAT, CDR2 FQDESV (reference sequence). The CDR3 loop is CASSFRVVAYEQYF. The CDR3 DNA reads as TGTGCCAGCAGCTTCAGGGTGGTTGCCTACGAGCAGTACTTC. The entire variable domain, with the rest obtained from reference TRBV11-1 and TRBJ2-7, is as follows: EAEVAQSPRYKITEKSQAVAFWCDPISGHATLYWYRQILGQGPELLVQFQDESVVDDSQLPKDRFSAERLKGVDSTLKIQPAELGDSAMYLCASSFRVVAYEQYFGPGTRLTVT.

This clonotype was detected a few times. CDR3 sequence reads: CASSRLGDDTQYF. CDR3 DNA: TGTGCCAGCAGCCGCCTTGGGGACGATACGCAGTATTTT. The chain is built from TRBV3-1 and TRBJ2-3; D possibly uses TRBD1 or TRBD2 (5 bases each). The V gene's germline CDR1 is LGHDT and CDR2 YNNKEL (reference sequence). The CDR3 spans 13 residues. The ends were cut back, 4 bases at V and 6 bases at J, with 11 bases in the middle.

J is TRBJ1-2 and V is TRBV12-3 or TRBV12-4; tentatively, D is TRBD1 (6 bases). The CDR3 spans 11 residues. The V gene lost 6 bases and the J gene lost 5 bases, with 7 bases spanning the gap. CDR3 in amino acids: CASSGQYGYTF. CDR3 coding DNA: TGTGCCAGCAGCGGACAGTATGGCTACACCTTC.

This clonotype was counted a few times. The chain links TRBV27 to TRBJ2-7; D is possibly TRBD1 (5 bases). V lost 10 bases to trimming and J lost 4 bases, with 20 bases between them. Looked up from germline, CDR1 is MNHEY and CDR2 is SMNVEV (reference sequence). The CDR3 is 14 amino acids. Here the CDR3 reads CATPNRLDKYEQYF. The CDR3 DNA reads TGTGCCACCCCAAACAGGCTAGACAAGTACGAGCAGTACTTC.

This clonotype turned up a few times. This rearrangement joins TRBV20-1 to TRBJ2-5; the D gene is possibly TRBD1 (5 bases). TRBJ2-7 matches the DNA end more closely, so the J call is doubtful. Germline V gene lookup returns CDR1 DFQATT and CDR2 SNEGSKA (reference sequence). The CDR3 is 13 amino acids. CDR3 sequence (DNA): TGCAGTGCTAGGACAGAAAGCTTTTACGAGCAGTACTTC. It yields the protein CSARTESFYEQYF.

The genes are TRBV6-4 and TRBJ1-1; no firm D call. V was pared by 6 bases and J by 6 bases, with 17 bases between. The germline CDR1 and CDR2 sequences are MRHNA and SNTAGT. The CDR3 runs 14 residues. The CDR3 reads CASSESPEGPEAFF. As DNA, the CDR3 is TGTGCCAGCAGCGAATCCCCGGAGGGCCCTGAAGCTTTCTTT.

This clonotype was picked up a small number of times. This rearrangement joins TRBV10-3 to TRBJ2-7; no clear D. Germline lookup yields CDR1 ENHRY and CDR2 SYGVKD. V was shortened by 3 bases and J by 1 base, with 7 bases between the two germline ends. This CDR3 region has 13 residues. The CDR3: CAISDLDSYEQYF. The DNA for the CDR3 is TGTGCCATCAGTGATCTCGATTCCTACGAGCAGTACTTC.

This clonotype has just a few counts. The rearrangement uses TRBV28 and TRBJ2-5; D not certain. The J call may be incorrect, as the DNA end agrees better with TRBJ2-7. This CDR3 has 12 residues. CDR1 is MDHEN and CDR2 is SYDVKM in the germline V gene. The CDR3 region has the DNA TGTGCCAGCAGTCTGCCCCGCTACGAGCAGTACTTC. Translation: CASSLPRYEQYF.

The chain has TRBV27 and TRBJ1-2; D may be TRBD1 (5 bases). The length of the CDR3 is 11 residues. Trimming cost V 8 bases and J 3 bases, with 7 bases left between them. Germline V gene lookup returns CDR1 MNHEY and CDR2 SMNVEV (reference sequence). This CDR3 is CASGDYYGYTF. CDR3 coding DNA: TGTGCCAGCGGGGACTACTATGGCTACACCTTC.

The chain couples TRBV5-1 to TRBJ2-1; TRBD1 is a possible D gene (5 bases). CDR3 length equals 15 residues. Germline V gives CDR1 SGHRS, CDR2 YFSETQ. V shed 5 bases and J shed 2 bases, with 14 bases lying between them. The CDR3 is CASRFLGDTYNEQFF. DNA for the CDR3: TGCGCCAGCAGGTTCCTAGGGGATACCTACAATGAGCAGTTCTTC.

In nucleotides, the CDR3 is TGTGCCAGCAGCTTAGGGAGCGGGGGGTCCAATGAGCAGTTCTTC. Its translation is CASSLGSGGSNEQFF. V is TRBV11-2 and J is TRBJ2-1; 9 bases fit TRBD2. Trimming cost V 1 base and J 6 bases; bases outside gene matches: 4. Germline V lookup: CDR1 SGHAT, CDR2 FQNNGV. The CDR3 spans 15 residues.